These 5 T cell receptor beta chains were all obtained from the same sample, sequenced in a study of cytotoxic CD8 clonotypes in ibrutinib-treated CLL. Repertoires were generated with immunoSEQ multiplex PCR, while TCRdb's copy carries only in-frame clones and drops some. The sample lists 200,000 to 250,000 clones, 70% to 75% occurring once. The material sequenced was PBMCs, taken after 12 months of ibrutinib treatment. All receptors come from a human donor with chronic lymphocytic leukemia.

The chain joins TRBV19 to TRBJ2-3; D is perhaps TRBD2 (5 bases). The CDR3 length is 15 residues. The V gene's germline CDR1 is LNHDA and CDR2 SQIVND (reference sequence). The V and J ends lost 5 bases and 3 bases respectively, with 15 bases between them. The CDR3 here is CASSLTNYLTDTQYF. CDR3 bases: TGTGCCAGTAGTCTGACTAACTACCTAACAGATACGCAGTATTTT.

This clone was observed a few times. V and J are TRBV5-1 and TRBJ1-1, with TRBD1 identical over 7 bases. With 4 bases clipped from V and 6 bases from J, the junction kept 9 bases outside the gene matches. Germline assignment: CDR1 SGHRS and CDR2 YFSETQ. There are 14 residues in the CDR3. The CDR3 sequence: CASSHRTGGAEAFF. CDR3 bases: TGCGCCAGCAGCCACCGGACAGGCGGCGCTGAAGCTTTCTTT.

V and J are TRBV7-3 and TRBJ2-7; D is perhaps TRBD1 or TRBD2 (5 bases each). Trimming pared 5 bases from V and 3 bases from J, leaving 14 bases between. Looked up from germline, CDR1 is SGHTA and CDR2 is FQGTGA. The CDR3 covers 14 residues. CDR3 bases: TGTGCCAGCAGCCGGGACCACCTTCACTACGAGCAGTACTTC. Protein: CASSRDHLHYEQYF.

The chain couples TRBV5-6 to TRBJ2-5; a possible D gene is TRBD2 (5 bases). The CDR3 consists of 17 residues. V was trimmed by 3 bases and J by 2 bases, leaving 20 bases between them. CDR1 is SGHDT, CDR2 YYEEEE, per germline. The CDR3 sequence is CASSSRWRNPGQETQYF. The CDR3, as DNA: TGTGCCAGCAGCTCCCGCTGGCGGAATCCGGGGCAAGAGACCCAGTACTTC.

The chain links TRBV6-1 to TRBJ2-1; maybe TRBD2 (6 bases). Deletions cut 7 bases from V and 9 bases from J, with 10 bases between. CDR3 length: 11 residues. CDR1 and CDR2 from the germline V gene are MNHNS and SASEGT. In nucleotides, the CDR3 is TGTGCCAGCACAGCGGAGGGTGAGCAGTTCTTC. Translated: CASTAEGEQFF.